The entry that follows covers one T cell receptor beta chain sequence. This clone is medium-sized (0.01 to 0.1%). What this receptor recognizes is not known. No clone much larger than this one lies a single base away; base qualities are absent. The germline V gene (reference sequence) sets CDR1 to GTSNPN and CDR2 to SVGIG. The CDR3 has 13 amino acids, counting the end cysteine and phenylalanine. The DNA shown is the 39-base CDR3, in frame from base 1. V and J lose 4 bases and 2 bases, and a span of 9 bases separates them. Cells from the mixed lymphocyte reactions were cocultured for approximately six days at 37 degrees C. Responder PBMCs were labelled with CFSE and stimulator PBMCs were labelled with Violet Dye, after which the responder and stimulator PBMCs were mixed at a 1:1 ratio. TCRbeta CDR3 sequencing was performed on sorted unstimulated T cells and on proliferating T cells recovered from mixed lymphocyte reactions. Fresh whole blood from ten HLA-typed healthy donors was used as the source from which PBMCs were isolated. After the mixed lymphocyte reaction, proliferating CFSE-low responder T cells were FACS-sorted for TCR sequencing.

The library was prepared using the immunoSEQ multiplex PCR assay. Each sample had 85,000 to 100,000 TCR templates assayed by the deep sequencing platform. Genomic DNA extracted from sorted T cells was the material used for TCRbeta CDR3 sequencing. As for the authors' bioinformatics: The R programming language was used for clonal analysis of TCRbeta CDR3 data. Unstimulated samples were compared with post-reaction CFSE-low samples to define alloreactive CD4+ and CD8+ clones. Regulatory or non-regulatory origin was assigned to alloreactive CD4+ clones by matching of sequences to sorted unstimulated Treg and non-Treg repertoires. TCRdb's version of the immuneACCESS table is confined to in-frame rearrangements and falls short of the full clone set. An unresolved V gene accounts for under half of the shortfall where checked; the remainder is of unknown origin. V and J calls and clone size are given by that table; D and trimming were obtained from the DNA. This sample lists 17,000 or so clones; 40% to 60% were detected once. Together, the top ten hold roughly 5% of the sample.

This entry comes from a study of siplizumab effects on memory and regulatory T cells (dated by TCRdb to the late 2010s). General notes on the study: Across roughly 8 responder-stimulator pairs, mixed lymphocyte reactions were run in pairs, approximately 1 with siplizumab at about 0.96 ug/mL and approximately 1 without drug. The study looked at the effect of siplizumab, an anti-CD2 antibody, on alloreactive T-cell subsets in allogeneic mixed lymphocyte reactions made from human PBMCs.

Summary of the overall study and its limitations: Roughly 80-97% of proliferating CD4+ or CD8+ clones could not be assigned a naive or memory phenotype. Sequences below about 10^-5 frequency were poorly captured, so only a minor fraction of alloreactive clones could be mapped to unstimulated subsets. Whether proliferating Tregs from siplizumab cultures were suppressive was not functionally confirmed. Among mappable alloreactive CD4+ clones, an average Treg-derived fraction of 68.8% was observed with siplizumab, compared with approximately 26% in control reactions. Unstimulated naive T cells appeared to be more diverse than memory T cells, and naive cells seemed to make a substantial contribution to the alloresponse. The cumulative frequency of alloreactive sequences traceable to unstimulated CD4+ memory T cells was significantly reduced by siplizumab.

The receptor comes from a human donor in good health; the cells came from an allogeneic mixed lymphocyte reaction. What was sequenced was CFSE-low (dividing) CD4+ T cells sorted from an allogeneic mixed lymphocyte reaction. Rearrangement joined TRBV30 to TRBJ1-5; the D segment cannot be called with confidence. The DNA sequence follows: TGTGCCTGGAAAGCTGGAGGCAATCAGCCCCAGCATTTT. Its translation reads: CAWKAGGNQPQHF. Here the CDR3 is joined to the reference TRBV30 and TRBJ1-5 genes, and the full variable domain is: SQTIHQWPATLVQPVGSPLSLECTVEGTSNPNLYWYRQAAGRGLQLLFYSVGIGQISSEVPQNLSASRPQDRQFILSSKKLLLSDSGFYLCAWKAGGNQPQHFGDGTRLSIL.